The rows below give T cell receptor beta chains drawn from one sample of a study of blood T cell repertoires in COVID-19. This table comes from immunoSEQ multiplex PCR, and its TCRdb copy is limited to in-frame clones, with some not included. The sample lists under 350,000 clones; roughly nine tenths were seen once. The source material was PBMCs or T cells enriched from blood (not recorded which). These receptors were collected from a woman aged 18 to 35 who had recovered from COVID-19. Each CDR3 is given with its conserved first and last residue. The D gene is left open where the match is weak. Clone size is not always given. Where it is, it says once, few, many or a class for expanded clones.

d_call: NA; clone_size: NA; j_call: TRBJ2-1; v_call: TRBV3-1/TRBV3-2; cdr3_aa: CASSQRDQSQFF; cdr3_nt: TGTGCCAGCAGCCAGCGGGACCAGTCGCAGTTCTTC
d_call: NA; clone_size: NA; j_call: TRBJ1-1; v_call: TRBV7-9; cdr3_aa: CASSLTVEAFF; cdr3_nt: TGTGCCAGCAGCCTGACAGTTGAAGCTTTCTTT
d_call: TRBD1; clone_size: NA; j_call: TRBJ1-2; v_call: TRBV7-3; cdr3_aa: CASSWDRAISYGYTF; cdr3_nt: TGTGCCAGCAGTTGGGACAGGGCAATCTCGTATGGCTACACCTTC
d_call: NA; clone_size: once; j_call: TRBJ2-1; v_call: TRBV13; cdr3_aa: CASSLGQGLSNEQFF; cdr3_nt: TGTGCCAGCAGCTTAGGACAGGGCTTGTCCAATGAGCAGTTCTTC
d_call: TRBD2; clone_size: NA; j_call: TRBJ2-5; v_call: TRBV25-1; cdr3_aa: CASGRGGGDRETQYF; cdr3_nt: TGTGCCAGCGGGCGTGGCGGGGGGGATCGGGAGACCCAGTACTTC
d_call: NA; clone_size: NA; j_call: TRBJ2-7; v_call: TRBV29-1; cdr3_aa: CSATQGGMDEQYF; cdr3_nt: TGCAGCGCCACACAGGGTGGCATGGACGAGCAGTACTTC
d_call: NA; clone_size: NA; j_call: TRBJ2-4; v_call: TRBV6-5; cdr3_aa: CASSRGAPPKNIQYF; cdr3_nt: TGTGCCAGCAGTAGAGGAGCCCCCCCCAAAAACATTCAGTACTTC
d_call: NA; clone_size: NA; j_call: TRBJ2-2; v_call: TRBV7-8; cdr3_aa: CASSLGQLNRELFF; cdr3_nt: TGTGCCAGCAGCTTGGGCCAGCTCAACCGGGAGCTGTTTTTT
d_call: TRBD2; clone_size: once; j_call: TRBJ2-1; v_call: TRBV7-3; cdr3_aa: CASSLTRTSGSLYEQFF; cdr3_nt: TGTGCCAGCAGCTTAACGCGGACTAGCGGGAGTCTGTATGAGCAGTTCTTC
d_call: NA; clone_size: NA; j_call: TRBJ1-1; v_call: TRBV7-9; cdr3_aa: CASSLPVGTEAFF; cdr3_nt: TGTGCCAGCAGCTTGCCGGTGGGGACAGAAGCTTTCTTT
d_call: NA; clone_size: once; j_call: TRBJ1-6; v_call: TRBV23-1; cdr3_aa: CARIIQGINSPLHF; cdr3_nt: TGCGCCCGAATTATTCAGGGGATTAATTCACCCCTCCACTTT
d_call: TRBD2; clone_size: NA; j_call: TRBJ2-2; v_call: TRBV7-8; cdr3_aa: CASSLATSGSGNTGELFF; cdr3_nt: TGTGCCAGCAGCTTAGCGACTAGCGGGAGCGGGAACACCGGGGAGCTGTTTTTT
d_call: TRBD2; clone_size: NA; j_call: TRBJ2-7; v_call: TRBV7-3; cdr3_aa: CASSLKLAGRNEQYF; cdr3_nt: TGTGCCAGCAGCTTAAAACTAGCGGGAAGGAACGAGCAGTACTTC
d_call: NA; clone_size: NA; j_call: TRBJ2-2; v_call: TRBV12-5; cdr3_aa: CASGLAGVAGELFF; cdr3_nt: TGTGCTAGTGGTTTAGCAGGGGTGGCCGGGGAGCTGTTTTTT
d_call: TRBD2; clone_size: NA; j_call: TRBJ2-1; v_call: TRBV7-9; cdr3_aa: CASSFQERGYNEQFF; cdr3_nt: TGTGCCAGCAGCTTTCAAGAGCGGGGCTACAATGAGCAGTTCTTC
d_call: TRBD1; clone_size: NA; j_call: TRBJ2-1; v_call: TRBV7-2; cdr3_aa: CASSLSRGTHNEQFF; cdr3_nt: TGTGCCAGCAGCTTAAGCAGGGGGACACACAATGAGCAGTTCTTC
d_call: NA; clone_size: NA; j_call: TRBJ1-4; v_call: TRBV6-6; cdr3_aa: CASSPSGYGEKLFF; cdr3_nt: TGTGCCAGCAGCCCTTCAGGGTACGGGGAAAAACTGTTTTTT
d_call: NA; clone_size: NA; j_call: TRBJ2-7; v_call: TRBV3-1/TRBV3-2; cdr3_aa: CASSHGWVGEVGSYEQYF; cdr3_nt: TGTGCCAGCAGCCATGGCTGGGTGGGGGAGGTCGGCTCCTACGAGCAGTACTTC
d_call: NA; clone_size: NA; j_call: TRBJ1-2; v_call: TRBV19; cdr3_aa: CAGLGMDGYTF; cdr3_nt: TGTGCCGGCCTAGGAATGGATGGCTACACCTTC
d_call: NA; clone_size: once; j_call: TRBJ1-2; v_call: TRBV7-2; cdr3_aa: CASSLALGARAGYGYTF; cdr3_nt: TGTGCCAGCAGCTTAGCTTTGGGGGCGCGAGCTGGCTATGGCTACACCTTC
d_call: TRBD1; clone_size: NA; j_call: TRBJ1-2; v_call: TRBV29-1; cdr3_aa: CSVGWDRAGYTF; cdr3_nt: TGCAGCGTTGGATGGGACAGGGCGGGCTACACCTTC
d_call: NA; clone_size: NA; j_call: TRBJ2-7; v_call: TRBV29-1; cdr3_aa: CSIGMTGSPYEQYF; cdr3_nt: TGCAGCATTGGGATGACAGGTAGTCCCTACGAGCAGTACTTC
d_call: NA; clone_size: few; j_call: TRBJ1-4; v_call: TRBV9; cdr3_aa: CASSVSAGTTNEKLFF; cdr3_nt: TGTGCCAGCAGCGTTTCTGCAGGGACAACTAATGAAAAACTGTTTTTT
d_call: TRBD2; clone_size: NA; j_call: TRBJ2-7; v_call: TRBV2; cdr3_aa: CASRLGWGGREQYF; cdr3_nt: TGTGCCAGCAGGTTGGGTTGGGGAGGGCGCGAGCAGTACTTC
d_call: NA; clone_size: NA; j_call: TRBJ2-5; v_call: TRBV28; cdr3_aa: CASSGDQIEQETQYF; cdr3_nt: TGTGCCAGCAGCGGGGATCAAATAGAGCAAGAGACCCAGTACTTC
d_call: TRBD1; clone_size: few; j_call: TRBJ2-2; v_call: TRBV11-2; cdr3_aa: CASSPGDREAGELFF; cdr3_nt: TGTGCCAGCAGCCCGGGGGACAGGGAGGCCGGGGAGCTGTTTTTT
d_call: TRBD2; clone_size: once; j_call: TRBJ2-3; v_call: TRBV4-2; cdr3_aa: CASTRGGGDTQYF; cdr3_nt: TGTGCCAGCACACGGGGGGGCGGAGATACGCAGTATTTT
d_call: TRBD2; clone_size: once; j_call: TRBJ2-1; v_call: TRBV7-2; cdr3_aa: CASSPVAGGPNEQFF; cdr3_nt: TGTGCCAGCAGCCCGGTAGCGGGGGGCCCTAATGAGCAGTTCTTC
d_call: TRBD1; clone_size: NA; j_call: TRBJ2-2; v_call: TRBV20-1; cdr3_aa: CSASLGTGGAGELFF; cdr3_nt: TGCAGTGCTAGTCTGGGGACAGGGGGCGCCGGGGAGCTGTTTTTT
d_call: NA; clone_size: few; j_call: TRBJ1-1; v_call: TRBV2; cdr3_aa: CASSENLPLDKYTEAFF; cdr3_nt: TGTGCCAGCAGTGAAAACCTTCCGTTAGATAAGTACACTGAAGCTTTCTTT
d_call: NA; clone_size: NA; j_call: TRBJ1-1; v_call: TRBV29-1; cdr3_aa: CSVDLQGTEAFF; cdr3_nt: TGCAGCGTTGATCTCCAGGGCACTGAAGCTTTCTTT
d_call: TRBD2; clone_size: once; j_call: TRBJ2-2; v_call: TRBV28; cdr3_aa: CASSLILGGGNTGELFF; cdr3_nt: TGTGCCAGCAGTCTCATTTTGGGCGGGGGGAACACCGGGGAGCTGTTTTTT
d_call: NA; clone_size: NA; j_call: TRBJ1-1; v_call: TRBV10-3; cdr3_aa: CAISEAGLNTEAFF; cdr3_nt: TGTGCCATCAGTGAGGCAGGGCTGAACACTGAAGCTTTCTTT
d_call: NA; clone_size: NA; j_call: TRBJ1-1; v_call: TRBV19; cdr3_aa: CASSEELNTEAFF; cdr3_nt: TGTGCCAGTAGTGAGGAGCTGAACACTGAAGCTTTCTTT
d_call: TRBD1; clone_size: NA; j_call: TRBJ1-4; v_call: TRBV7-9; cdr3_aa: CASSLGQGARTPGEKLFF; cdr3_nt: TGTGCCAGCAGCTTAGGGCAGGGGGCGCGAACCCCAGGTGAAAAACTGTTTTTT
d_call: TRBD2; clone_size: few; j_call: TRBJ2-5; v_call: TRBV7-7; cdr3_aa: CASSRGLAGGETQYF; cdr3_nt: TGTGCCAGCAGTCGTGGACTAGCGGGGGGAGAGACCCAGTACTTC
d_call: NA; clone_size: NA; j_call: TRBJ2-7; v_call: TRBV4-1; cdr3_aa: CASSQTGVWGYEQYF; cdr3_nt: TGCGCCAGCAGCCAAACCGGGGTCTGGGGCTACGAGCAGTACTTC
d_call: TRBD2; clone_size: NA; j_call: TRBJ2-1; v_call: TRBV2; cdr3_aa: CASSAGLAGDNEQFF; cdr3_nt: TGTGCCAGCAGTGCAGGACTAGCGGGGGACAATGAGCAGTTCTTC
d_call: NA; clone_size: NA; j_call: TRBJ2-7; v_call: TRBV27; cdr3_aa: CASSLRGTAYEQYF; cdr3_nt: TGTGCCAGCAGTTTACGGGGGACAGCGTACGAGCAGTACTTC
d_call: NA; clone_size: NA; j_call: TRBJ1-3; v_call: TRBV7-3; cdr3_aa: CASSPRLRQGSNTIYF; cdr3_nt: TGTGCCAGCAGCCCCAGGCTTCGGCAGGGGTCGAACACCATATATTTT
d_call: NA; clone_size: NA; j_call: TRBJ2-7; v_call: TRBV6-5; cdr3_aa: CASREAGVEQYF; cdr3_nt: TGTGCCAGCAGGGAGGCAGGGGTCGAGCAGTACTTC
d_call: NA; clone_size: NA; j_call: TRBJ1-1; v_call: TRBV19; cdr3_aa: CASINPGDNTEAFF; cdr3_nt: TGTGCCAGTATCAACCCGGGGGATAACACTGAAGCTTTCTTT
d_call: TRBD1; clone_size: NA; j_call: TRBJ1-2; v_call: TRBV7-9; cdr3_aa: CASSSIRDRGSHGYTF; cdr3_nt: TGTGCCAGCAGCTCGATCCGGGACAGGGGGTCACATGGCTACACCTTC
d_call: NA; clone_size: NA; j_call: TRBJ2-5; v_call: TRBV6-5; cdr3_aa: CASSPASRDQETQYF; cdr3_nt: TGTGCCAGCAGCCCCGCGAGCAGGGACCAAGAGACCCAGTACTTC
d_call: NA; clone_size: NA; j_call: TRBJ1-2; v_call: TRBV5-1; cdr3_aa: CASSLAWGQDGYTF; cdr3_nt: TGCGCCAGCAGCTTGGCATGGGGGCAGGATGGCTACACCTTC
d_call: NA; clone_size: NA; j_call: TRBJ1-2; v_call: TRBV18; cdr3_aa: CASSPSGNYGYTF; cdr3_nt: TGTGCCAGCTCACCATCAGGGAACTATGGCTACACCTTC
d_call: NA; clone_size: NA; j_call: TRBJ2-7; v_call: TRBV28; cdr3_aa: CASSSYRSSYEQYF; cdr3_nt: TGTGCCAGCAGTTCATACAGGAGCTCCTACGAGCAGTACTTC
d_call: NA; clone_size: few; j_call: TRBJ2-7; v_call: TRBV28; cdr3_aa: CASSFVASSYEQYF; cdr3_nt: TGTGCCAGCAGTTTTGTGGCCAGCTCCTACGAGCAGTACTTC
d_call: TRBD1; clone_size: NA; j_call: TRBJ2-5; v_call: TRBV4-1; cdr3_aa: CASSPGGIGTTQYF; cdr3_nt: TGCGCCAGCAGCCCAGGGGGAATCGGTACGACCCAGTACTTC
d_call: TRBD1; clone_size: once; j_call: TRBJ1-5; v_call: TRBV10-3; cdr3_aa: CAISETGTGDFNQPQHF; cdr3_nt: TGTGCCATCAGTGAAACCGGGACAGGGGACTTTAATCAGCCCCAGCATTTT
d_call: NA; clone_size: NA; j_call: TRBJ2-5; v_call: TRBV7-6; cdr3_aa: CASSLRAETQYF; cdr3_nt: TGTGCCAGCAGCTTACGTGCGGAGACCCAGTACTTC
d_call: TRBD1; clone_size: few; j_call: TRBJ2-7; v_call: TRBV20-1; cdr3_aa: CSAQQGVEQYF; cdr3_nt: TGCAGTGCGCAACAGGGGGTGGAGCAGTACTTC
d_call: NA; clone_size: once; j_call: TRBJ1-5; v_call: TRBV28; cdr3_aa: CASSPAGGVISNQPQHF; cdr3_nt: TGTGCCAGCAGCCCGGCGGGGGGAGTTATTAGCAATCAGCCCCAGCATTTT